This T cell receptor (beta chain) was recorded in a study of T cells in women clearing cervical HPV infection. Libraries were prepared by immunoSEQ multiplex PCR; TCRdb keeps only in-frame clonotypes and omits some of them. This sample's table has 35,000 to 45,000 clones. Note on this clone: The observed sequence ends 3 residues before the CDR3 terminus, with the missing tail filled in from the germline J gene.

The CDR3 has 14 amino acids. CDR1 KGHSH and CDR2 LQKENI come from the germline V gene. This clonotype originated in a woman between 18 and 75 years old with a cervical HPV16 infection that either progressed to CIN3+ or cleared (not recorded which). Sequences were obtained from blood buffy coat. The rearrangement links TRBV18 to TRBJ1-2; D might be TRBD1 (5 bases). The CDR3 bases that were read are TGTGCCAGCTCACCCTGGGACTCGGACAATGAC. The encoded protein is CASSPWDSDND. The whole CDR3 reads CASSPWDSDNDYTF. The variable domain in full, with the rest retrieved from reference TRBV18 and TRBJ1-2, is NAGVMQNPRHLVRRRGQEARLRCSPMKGHSHVYWYRQLPEEGLKFMVYLQKENIIDESGMPKERFSAEFPKEGPSILRIQQVVRGDSAAYFCASSPWDSDNDYTFGSGTRLTVV.